This T cell receptor beta chain appears in the sequencing data of a study of a mutant IDH1 vaccine in newly diagnosed glioma. Time point denoted: week 35, safety follow-up. All doses held 300 ug of mutant IDH1 20-mer peptide, with topical imiquimod. Assay used: immunoSEQ multiplex PCR; TCRdb lists only in-frame clones, some missing. The sample lists under 40,000 clones, roughly 80% occurring once. For this clone: Its antigen is not known.

This CDR3 has 14 amino acids. V lost 6 bases, J lost 6 bases, and 12 bases lay in between. The germline CDR1 and CDR2 sequences are MGHDK and SYGVNS. The specimen comprised PBMCs, sampled from a glioma patient whose treatment included an IDH1 peptide vaccine. The V call is TRBV25-1, the J call TRBJ1-6; weak D call: TRBD1 (6 bases). The origin of this receptor is a woman under 30 with glioma. The CDR3 coding sequence is TGTGCCAGCAGATTGGACAGTTTTAATTCACCCCTCCACTTT. This codes for CASRLDSFNSPLHF.